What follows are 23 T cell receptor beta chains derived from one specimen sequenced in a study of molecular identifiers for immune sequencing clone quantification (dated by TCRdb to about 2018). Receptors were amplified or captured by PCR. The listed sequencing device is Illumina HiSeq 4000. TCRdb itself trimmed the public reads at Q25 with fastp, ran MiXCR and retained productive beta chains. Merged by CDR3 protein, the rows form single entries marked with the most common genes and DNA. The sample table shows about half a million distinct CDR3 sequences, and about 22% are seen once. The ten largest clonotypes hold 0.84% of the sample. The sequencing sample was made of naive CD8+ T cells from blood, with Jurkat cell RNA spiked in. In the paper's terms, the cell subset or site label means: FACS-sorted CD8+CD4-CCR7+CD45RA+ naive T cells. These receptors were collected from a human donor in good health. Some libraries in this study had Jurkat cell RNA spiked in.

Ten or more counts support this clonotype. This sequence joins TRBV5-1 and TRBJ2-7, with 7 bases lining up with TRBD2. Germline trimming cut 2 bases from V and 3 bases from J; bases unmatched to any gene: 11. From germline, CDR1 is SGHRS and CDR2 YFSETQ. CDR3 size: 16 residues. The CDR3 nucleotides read TGCGCCAGCAGCTTAAGGGCTAGCGGAGAGAGCTACGAGCAGTACTTC. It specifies CASSLRASGESYEQYF.

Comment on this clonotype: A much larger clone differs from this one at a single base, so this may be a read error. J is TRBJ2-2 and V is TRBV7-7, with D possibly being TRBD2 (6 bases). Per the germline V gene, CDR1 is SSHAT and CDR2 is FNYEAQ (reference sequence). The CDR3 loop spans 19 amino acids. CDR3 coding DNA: TGTGCTAGCAGCCCCGGATCGGGGGAGCTAGCCCCGAACACCGGGGAGCTGTTTTTT. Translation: CASSPGSGELAPNTGELFF.

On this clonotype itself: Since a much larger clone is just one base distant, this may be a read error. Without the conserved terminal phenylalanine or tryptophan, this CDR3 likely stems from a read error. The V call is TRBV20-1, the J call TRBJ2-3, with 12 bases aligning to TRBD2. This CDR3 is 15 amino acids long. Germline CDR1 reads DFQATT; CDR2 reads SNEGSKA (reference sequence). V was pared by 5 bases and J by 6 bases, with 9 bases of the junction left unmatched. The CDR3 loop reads CSAPDGLAGSDTQYC. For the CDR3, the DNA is TGCAGTGCTCCCGATGGACTAGCGGGATCGGATACGCAGTATTGT.

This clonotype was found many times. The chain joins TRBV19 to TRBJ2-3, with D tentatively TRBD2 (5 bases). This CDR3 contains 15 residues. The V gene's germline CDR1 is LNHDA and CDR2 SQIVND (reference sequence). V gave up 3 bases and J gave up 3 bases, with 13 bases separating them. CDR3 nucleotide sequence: TGTGCCAGTAGTATTGTTGAGGGAACTACAGATACGCAGTATTTT. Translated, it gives CASSIVEGTTDTQYF. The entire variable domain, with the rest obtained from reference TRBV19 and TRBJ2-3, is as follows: DGGITQSPKYLFRKEGQNVTLSCEQNLNHDAMYWYRQDPGQGLRLIYYSQIVNDFQKGDIAEGYSVSREKKESFPLTVTSAQKNPTAFYLCASSIVEGTTDTQYFGPGTRLTVL.

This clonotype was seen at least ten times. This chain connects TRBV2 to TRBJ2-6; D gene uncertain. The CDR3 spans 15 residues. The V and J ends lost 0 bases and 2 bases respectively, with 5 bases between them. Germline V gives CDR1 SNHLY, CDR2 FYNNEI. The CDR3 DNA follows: TGTGCCAGCAGTGAAGCAAGAACTGGGGCCAACGTCCTGACTTTC. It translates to CASSEARTGANVLTF. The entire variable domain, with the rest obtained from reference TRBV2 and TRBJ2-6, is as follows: EPEVTQTPSHQVTQMGQEVILRCVPISNHLYFYWYRQILGQKVEFLVSFYNNEISEKSEIFDDQFSVERPDGSNFTLKIRSTKLEDSAMYFCASSEARTGANVLTFGAGSRLTVL.

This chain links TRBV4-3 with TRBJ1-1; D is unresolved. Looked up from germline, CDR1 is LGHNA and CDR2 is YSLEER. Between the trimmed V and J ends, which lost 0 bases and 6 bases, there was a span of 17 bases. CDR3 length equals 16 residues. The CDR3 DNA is TGCGCCAGCAGCCAAGATGAACCAGCTCTGTTGGCTGAAGCTTTCTTT. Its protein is CASSQDEPALLAEAFF.

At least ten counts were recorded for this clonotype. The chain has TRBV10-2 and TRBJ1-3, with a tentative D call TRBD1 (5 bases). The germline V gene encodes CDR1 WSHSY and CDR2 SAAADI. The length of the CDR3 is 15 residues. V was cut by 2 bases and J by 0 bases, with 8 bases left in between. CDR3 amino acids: CASSETGGSGNTIYF. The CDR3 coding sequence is TGCGCCAGCAGTGAGACAGGCGGCTCTGGAAACACCATATATTTT.

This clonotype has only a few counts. CDR3 sequence reads: CSASWASSGGSSYEQYF. The CDR3 region has the DNA TGCAGTGCTAGTTGGGCCTCTAGCGGGGGGTCCTCCTACGAGCAGTACTTC. The chain is built from TRBV20-1 and TRBJ2-7; 11 bases fit TRBD2. The V segment lost 3 bases and the J segment 0 bases; nucleotides outside the gene matches: 10. This CDR3 spans 17 amino acids. Germline assignment: CDR1 DFQATT and CDR2 SNEGSKA (reference sequence).

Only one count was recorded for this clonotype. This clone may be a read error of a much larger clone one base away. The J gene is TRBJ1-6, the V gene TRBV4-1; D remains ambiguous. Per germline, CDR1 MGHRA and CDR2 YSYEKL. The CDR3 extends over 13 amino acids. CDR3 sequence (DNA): TGCGCCAGCAGCCAAGCGTTTAATTCACCCCTCCGCTTT. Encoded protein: CASSQAFNSPLRF.

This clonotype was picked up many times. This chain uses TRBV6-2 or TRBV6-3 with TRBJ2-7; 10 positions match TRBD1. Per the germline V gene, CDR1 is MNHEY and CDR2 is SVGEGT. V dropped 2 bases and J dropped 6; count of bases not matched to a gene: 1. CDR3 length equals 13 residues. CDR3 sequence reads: CASSYGTGAEQYF. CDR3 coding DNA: TGTGCCAGCAGTTACGGGACAGGGGCCGAGCAGTACTTC.

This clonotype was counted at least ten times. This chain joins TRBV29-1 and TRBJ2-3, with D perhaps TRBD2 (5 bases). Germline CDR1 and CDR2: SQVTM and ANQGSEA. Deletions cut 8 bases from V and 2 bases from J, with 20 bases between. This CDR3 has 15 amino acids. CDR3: CSSDVGGRSTDTQYF. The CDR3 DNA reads TGCAGCTCGGACGTCGGAGGCAGATCCACAGATACGCAGTATTTT.

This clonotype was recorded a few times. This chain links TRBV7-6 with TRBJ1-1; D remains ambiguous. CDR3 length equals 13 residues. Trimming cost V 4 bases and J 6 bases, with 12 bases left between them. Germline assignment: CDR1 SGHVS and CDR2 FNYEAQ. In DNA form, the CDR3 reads TGTGCCAGCAGCTCCGGAGGGAGCTCTGAAGCTTTCTTT. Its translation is CASSSGGSSEAFF.

CDR3 DNA sequence: TGTGCCAGCAGCCAAGGGAAGGGGGCCGTTGAAAAACTGTTTTTT. Amino acid sequence: CASSQGKGAVEKLFF. The chain uses TRBV3-1 and TRBJ1-4; 7 bases line up with TRBD1. This CDR3 has 15 amino acids. Germline CDR1 and CDR2: LGHDT and YNNKEL (reference sequence). V lost 1 base to trimming and J lost 7 bases; unmatched junction nucleotides: 6.

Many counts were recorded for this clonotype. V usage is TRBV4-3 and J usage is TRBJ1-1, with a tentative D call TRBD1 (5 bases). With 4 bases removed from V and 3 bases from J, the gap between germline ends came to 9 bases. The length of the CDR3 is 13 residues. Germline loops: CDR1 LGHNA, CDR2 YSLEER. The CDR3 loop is CASSLGPDTEAFF. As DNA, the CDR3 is TGCGCCAGCAGCCTGGGGCCAGACACTGAAGCTTTCTTT.

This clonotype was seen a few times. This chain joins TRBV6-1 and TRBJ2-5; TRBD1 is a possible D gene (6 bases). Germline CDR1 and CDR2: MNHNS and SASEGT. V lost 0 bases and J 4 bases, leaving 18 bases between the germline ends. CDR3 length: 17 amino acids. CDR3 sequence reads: CASSEATGRRSGETQYF. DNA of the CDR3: TGTGCCAGCAGTGAAGCAACAGGGCGTCGTAGTGGAGAGACCCAGTACTTC.

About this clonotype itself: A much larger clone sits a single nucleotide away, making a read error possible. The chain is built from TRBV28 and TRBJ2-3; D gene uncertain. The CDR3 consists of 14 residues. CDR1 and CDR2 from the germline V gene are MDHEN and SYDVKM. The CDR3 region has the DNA TGTGCCAGCAGTTTAGCCGTCTTCTTAGATACGCCGTATTTT. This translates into CASSLAVFLDTPYF.

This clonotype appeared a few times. The CDR3 nucleotides read TGTGCCAGCTCACAGGGGACAGGGGAACGCTACGAGCAGTACTTC. As protein: CASSQGTGERYEQYF. The rearrangement links TRBV18 to TRBJ2-7; the match to TRBD1 covers 10 bases. V lost 4 bases, J lost 3 bases, and 6 bases stayed unmatched. This CDR3 region has 15 residues. Per the germline V gene, CDR1 is KGHSH and CDR2 is LQKENI.

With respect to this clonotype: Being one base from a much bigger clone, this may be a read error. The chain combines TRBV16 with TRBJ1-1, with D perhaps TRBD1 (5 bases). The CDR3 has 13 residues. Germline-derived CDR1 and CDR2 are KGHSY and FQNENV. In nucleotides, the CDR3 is TGTACCAGCAGCCAATGGGGCGACACTGAAGCTTTCTTT. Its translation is CTSSQWGDTEAFF.

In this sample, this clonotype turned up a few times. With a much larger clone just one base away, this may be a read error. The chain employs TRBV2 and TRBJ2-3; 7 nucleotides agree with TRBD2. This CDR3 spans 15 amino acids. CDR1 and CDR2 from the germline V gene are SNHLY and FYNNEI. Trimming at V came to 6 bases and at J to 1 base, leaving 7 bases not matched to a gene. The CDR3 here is CASRLAGRRTDTQYF. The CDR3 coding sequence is TGTGCCAGCAGATTAGCGGGCCGCCGCACAGATACGCAGTATTTT.

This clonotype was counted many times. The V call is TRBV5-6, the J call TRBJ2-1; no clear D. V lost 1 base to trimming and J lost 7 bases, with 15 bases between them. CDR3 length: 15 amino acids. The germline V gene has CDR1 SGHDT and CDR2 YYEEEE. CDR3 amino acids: CASSLWMPPGNEQFF. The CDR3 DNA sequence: TGTGCCAGCAGCTTGTGGATGCCGCCCGGGAATGAGCAGTTCTTC.

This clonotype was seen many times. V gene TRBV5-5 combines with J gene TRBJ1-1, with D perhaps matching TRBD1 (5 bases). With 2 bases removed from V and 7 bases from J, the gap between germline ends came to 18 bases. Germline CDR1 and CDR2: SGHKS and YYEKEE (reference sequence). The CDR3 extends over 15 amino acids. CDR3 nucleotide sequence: TGTGCCAGCAGCTTAGATCCCTTACAGACAGTTGAAGCTTTCTTT. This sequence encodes CASSLDPLQTVEAFF.

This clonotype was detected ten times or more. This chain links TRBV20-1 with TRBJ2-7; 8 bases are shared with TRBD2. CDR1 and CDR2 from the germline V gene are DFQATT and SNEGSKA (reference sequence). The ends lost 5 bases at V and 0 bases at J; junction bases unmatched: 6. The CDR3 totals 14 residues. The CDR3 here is CSAFSGASSYEQYF. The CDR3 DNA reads TGCAGTGCTTTTAGCGGGGCTAGCTCCTACGAGCAGTACTTC.

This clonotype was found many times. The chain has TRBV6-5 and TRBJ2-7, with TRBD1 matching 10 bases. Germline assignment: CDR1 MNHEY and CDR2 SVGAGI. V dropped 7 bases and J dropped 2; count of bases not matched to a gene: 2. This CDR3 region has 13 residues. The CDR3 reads CASKGTGAYEQYF. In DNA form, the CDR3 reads TGTGCCAGCAAAGGGACAGGGGCCTACGAGCAGTACTTC.